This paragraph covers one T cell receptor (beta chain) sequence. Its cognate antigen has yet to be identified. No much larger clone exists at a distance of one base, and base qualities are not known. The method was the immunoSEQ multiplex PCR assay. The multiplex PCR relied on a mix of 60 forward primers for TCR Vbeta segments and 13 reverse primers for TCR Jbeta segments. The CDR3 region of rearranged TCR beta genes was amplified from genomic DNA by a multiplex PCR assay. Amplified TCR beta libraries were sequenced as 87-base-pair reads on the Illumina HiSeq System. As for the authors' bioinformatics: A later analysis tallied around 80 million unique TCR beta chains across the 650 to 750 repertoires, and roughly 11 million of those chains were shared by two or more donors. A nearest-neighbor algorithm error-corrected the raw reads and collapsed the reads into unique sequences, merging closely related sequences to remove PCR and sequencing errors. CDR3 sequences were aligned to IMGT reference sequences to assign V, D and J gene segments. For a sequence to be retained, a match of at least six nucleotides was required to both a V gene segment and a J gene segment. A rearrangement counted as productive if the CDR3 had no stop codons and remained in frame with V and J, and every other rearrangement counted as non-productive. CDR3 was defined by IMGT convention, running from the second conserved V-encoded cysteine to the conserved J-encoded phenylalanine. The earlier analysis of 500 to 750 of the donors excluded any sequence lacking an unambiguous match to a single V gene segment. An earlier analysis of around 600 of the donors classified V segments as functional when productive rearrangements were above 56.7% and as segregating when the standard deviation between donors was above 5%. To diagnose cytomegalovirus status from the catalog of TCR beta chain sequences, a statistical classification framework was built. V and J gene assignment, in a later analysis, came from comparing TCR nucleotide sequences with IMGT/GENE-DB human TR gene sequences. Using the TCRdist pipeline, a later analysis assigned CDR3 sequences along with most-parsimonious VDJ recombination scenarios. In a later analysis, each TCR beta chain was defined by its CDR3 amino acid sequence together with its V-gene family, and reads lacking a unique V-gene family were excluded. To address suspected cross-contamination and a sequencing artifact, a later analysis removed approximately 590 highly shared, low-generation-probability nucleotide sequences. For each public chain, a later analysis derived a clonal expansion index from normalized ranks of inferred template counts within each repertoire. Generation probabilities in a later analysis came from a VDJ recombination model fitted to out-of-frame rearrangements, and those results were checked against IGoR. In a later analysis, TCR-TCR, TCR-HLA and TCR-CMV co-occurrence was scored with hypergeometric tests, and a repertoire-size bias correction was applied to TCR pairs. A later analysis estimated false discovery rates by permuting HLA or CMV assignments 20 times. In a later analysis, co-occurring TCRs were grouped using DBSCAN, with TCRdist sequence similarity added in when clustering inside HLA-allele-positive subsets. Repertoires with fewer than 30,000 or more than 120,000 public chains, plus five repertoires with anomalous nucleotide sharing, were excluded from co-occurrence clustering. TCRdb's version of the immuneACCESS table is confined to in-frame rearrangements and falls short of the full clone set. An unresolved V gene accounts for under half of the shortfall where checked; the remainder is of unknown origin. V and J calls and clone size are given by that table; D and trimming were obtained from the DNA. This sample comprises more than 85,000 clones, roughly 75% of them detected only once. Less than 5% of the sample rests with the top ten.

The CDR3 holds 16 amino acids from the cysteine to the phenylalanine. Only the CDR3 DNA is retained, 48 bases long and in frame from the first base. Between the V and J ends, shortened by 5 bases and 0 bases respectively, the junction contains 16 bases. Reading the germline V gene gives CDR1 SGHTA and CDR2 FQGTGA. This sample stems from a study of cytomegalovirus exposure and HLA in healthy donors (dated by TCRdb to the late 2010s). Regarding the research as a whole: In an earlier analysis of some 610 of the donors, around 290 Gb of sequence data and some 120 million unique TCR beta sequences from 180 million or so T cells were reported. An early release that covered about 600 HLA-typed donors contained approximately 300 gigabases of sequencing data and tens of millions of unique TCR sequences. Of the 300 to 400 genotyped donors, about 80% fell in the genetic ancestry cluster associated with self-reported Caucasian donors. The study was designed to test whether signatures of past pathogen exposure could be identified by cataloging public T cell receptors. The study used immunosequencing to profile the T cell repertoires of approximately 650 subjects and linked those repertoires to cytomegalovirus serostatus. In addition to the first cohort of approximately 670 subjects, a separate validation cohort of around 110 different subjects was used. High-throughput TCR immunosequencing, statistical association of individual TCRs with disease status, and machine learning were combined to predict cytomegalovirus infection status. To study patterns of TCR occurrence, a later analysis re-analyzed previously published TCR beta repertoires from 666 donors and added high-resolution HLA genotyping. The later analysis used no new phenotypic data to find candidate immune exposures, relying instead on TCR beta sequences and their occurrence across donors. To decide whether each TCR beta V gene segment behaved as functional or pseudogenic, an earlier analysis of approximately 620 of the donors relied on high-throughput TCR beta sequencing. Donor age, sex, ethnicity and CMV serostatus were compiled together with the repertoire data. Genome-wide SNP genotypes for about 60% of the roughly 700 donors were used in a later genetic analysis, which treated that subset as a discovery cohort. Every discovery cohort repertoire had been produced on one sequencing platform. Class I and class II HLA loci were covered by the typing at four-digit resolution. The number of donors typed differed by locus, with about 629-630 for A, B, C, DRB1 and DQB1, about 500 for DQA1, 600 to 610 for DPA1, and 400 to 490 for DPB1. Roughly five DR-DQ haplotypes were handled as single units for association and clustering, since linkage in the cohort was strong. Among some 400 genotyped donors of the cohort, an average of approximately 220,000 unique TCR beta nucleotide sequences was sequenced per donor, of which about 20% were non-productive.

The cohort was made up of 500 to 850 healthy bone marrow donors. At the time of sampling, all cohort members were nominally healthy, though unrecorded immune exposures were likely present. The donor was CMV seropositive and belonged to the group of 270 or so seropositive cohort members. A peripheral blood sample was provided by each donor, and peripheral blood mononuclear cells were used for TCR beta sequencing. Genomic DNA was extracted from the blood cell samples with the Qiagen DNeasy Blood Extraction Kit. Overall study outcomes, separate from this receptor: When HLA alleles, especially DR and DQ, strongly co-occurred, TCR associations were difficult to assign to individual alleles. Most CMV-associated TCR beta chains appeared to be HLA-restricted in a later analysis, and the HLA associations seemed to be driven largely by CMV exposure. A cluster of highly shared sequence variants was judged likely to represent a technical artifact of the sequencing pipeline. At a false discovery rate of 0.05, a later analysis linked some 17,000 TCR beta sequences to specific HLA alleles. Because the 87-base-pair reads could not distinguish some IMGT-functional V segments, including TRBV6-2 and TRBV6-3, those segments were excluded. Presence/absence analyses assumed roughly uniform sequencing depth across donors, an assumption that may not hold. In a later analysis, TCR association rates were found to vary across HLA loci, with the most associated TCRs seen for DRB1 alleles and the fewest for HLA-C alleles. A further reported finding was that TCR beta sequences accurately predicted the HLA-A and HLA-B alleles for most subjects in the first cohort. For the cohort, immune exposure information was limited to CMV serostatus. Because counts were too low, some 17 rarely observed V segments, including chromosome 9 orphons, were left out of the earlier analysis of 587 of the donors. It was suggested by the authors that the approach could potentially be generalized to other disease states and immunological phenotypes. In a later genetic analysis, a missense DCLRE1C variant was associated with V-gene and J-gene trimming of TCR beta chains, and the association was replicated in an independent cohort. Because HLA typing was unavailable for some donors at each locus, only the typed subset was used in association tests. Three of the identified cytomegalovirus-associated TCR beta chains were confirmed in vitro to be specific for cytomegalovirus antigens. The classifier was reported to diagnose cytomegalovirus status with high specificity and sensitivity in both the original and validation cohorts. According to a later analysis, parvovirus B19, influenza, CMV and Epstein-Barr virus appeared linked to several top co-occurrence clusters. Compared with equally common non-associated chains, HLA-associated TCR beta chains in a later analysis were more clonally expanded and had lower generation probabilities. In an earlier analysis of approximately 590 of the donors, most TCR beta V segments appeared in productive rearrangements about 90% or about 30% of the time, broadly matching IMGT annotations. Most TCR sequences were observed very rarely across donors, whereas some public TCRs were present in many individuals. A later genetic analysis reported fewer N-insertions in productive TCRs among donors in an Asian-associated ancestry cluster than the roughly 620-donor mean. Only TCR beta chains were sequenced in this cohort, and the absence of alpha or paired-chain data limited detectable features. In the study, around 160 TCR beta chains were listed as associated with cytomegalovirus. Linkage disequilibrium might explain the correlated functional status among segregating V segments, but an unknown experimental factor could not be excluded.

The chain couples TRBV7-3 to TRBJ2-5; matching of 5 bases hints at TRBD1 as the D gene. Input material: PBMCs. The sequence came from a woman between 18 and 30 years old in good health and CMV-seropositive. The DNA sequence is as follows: TGTGCCAGCAGCCCAAACACAGGATCCAACCAAGAGACCCAGTACTTC. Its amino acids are CASSPNTGSNQETQYF.